The entry that follows covers one T cell receptor (beta chain) sequence. Its antigen is currently unknown. This specimen comes from a study of post-analysis software for immune sequencing data. Study observations and caveats: Patients used roughly five TRBV segments, including TRBV5-6, TRBV5-1 and TRBV20-1, more often than controls.

Every TCR beta cDNA library bore unique molecular identifiers. TCRdb itself ran the PCR reads through MiXCR, one entry per CDR3 protein. Of about 400,000 distinct CDR3 sequences in the sample, roughly 30% are singletons; the top ten hold roughly 13%. This CDR3 is built from 12 residues. V was trimmed by 6 bases and J by 5 bases, leaving 10 bases between them. Germline CDR1 MDHEN, CDR2 SYDVKM. This receptor was obtained from a girl aged 10 to 17 with multiple sclerosis. The gene calls are TRBV28 and TRBJ1-2, with D uncertain. Sequencing used blood. The CDR3: CASSSRTYGYTF. The CDR3 coding sequence is TGTGCCAGCAGCTCCAGGACGTATGGCTACACCTTC.